Shown below are 8 T cell receptor beta chains from a single sample sequenced in a study of T cell responses to AZD1222 COVID-19 vaccine. Clones were sequenced by immunoSEQ multiplex PCR, and TCRdb holds only the in-frame ones, with some missing. The profile shows tens of thousands of clones, roughly 87% of them singletons. Sequenced here: peripheral blood, sampled on day 0 of AZD1222 vaccination. The receptors shown here come from an adult in good health.

CDR3: CASSLGGTNRGARNSPLHF. The CDR3 DNA sequence: TGTGCCAGCAGTTTAGGGGGGACGAACAGGGGTGCACGTAATTCACCCCTCCACTTT. The chain links TRBV28 to TRBJ1-6; 7 positions agree with TRBD1. V was pared by 2 bases and J by 6 bases, with 16 bases of the junction left unmatched. Germline CDR1 MDHEN, CDR2 SYDVKM. The CDR3 is made up of 19 amino acids.

The chain couples TRBV2 to TRBJ2-7, with 12 bases matching TRBD2. CDR1 is SNHLY and CDR2 is FYNNEI in the germline V gene. With 7 bases clipped from V and 4 bases from J, the junction kept 8 bases outside the gene matches. This CDR3 has 15 amino acids. CDR3 coding DNA: TGTGCCAGCACCCCCGGGACTAGCGGGTCTTACGAGCAGTACTTC. Translated, it gives CASTPGTSGSYEQYF.

The rearrangement links TRBV11-2 to TRBJ2-7; TRBD1 might be the D (5 bases). V lost 5 bases, J lost 1 base, and 9 bases lay in between. Germline V gene lookup returns CDR1 SGHAT and CDR2 FQNNGV. CDR3 length: 13 amino acids. The CDR3 loop is CASSRQSSYEQYF. The CDR3, as DNA: TGTGCCAGCAGCAGACAGTCATCCTACGAGCAGTACTTC. The whole variable domain, filled in from reference TRBV11-2 and TRBJ2-7, reads EAGVAQSPRYKIIEKRQSVAFWCNPISGHATLYWYQQILGQGPKLLIQFQNNGVVDDSQLPKDRFSAERLKGVDSTLKIQPAKLEDSAVYLCASSRQSSYEQYFGPGTRLTVT.

DNA for the CDR3: TGTGCCAGTTTACCCCAGGGAAGGTGGAACGGGGAGCTGTTTTTT. Translation: CASLPQGRWNGELFF. This chain joins TRBV19 and TRBJ2-2, with D perhaps TRBD1 (5 bases). The CDR3 length is 15 residues. Germline V lookup: CDR1 LNHDA, CDR2 SQIVND (reference sequence). V lost 8 bases and J lost 7, with 20 bases in between.

CDR3 DNA: TGTGCCAGCAGGTCCAGCTCCTACGAGCAGTACTTC. Its protein product is CASRSSSYEQYF. The J gene is TRBJ2-7, the V gene TRBV11-2; D is uncertain. This CDR3 spans 12 amino acids. Trimming pared 6 bases from V and 0 bases from J, leaving 6 bases between. Looked up from germline, CDR1 is SGHAT and CDR2 is FQNNGV.

The chain employs TRBV28 and TRBJ2-7, with D perhaps TRBD2 (5 bases). CDR1 and CDR2 (germline): MDHEN, SYDVKM. Trimming took off 8 bases at V and 3 bases at J, with 17 bases between the two ends. The CDR3 runs 14 residues. Written as DNA, the CDR3 is TGTGCCAGCGCCTTCCGGGGAACCTACTACGAGCAGTACTTC. Translated: CASAFRGTYYEQYF.

This clone was seen a few times. This chain connects TRBV7-2 to TRBJ2-7; possibly TRBD1 for D (6 bases). The CDR3 totals 16 residues. V lost 2 bases, J lost 4 bases, and 18 bases lay in between. In germline, CDR1 is SGHTA, CDR2 FQGNSA. CDR3 residues: CASSLLGQGNLYEQYF. The CDR3 DNA is TGTGCCAGCAGCTTACTGGGGCAGGGGAACTTGTACGAGCAGTACTTC.

This chain joins TRBV6-5 and TRBJ1-6; D unresolved. This CDR3 region has 12 residues. The V gene lost 5 bases and the J gene lost 12 bases, with 11 bases spanning the gap. Germline V gives CDR1 MNHEY, CDR2 SVGAGI. The CDR3 sequence: CASSLTPGPLHF. The CDR3 DNA sequence: TGTGCCAGCAGTCTTACCCCGGGACCCCTCCACTTT.